This T cell receptor (beta chain) was documented in a study of T cells in Graves' hyperthyroidism and ophthalmopathy. Study at large: Peripheral blood collection took place at initial diagnosis, before any treatment.

The diagnostic basis comprised clinical symptoms, serum thyroxine and TRAb, thyroid ultrasound and orbital computed tomography. The CDR3 covers 12 residues. Per germline, CDR1 ENHRY and CDR2 SYGVKD. Trimming cost V 6 bases and J 8 bases, with 11 bases left between them. Amplified TCR beta CDR3 regions derived from RNA transcripts. When the TCR CDR3 underwent first-round RT-PCR, the HTBI primer set was used. TCRdb reprocessed the multiplex PCR reads via MiXCR and lists one record per CDR3 protein. The data show hundreds of thousands of distinct CDR3 sequences, more than 14% seen once. This TCR came from a woman in her fifties or sixties with Graves' ophthalmopathy. Sequenced sample: blood. The chain employs TRBV10-3 and TRBJ2-1, with D tentatively TRBD1 (5 bases). The CDR3 loop reads CAIRDIFDEQFF. The CDR3 region has the DNA TGTGCCATCAGGGACATATTCGATGAGCAGTTCTTC.